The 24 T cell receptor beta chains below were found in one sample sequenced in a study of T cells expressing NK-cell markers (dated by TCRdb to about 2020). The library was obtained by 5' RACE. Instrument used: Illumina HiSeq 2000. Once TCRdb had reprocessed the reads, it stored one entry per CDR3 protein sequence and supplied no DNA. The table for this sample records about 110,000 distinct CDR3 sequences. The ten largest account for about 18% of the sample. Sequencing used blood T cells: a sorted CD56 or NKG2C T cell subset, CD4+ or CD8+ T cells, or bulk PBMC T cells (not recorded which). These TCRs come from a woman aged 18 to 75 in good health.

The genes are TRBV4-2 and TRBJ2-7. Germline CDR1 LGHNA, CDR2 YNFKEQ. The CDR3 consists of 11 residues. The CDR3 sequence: CASSQSDEQYF.

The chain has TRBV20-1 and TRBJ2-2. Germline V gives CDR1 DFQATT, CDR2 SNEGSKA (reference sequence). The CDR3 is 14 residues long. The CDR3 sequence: CSARDFLGPGELFF.

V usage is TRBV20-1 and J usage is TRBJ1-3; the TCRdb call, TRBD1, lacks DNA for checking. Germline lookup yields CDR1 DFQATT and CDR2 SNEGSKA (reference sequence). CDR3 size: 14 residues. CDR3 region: CSARDIDSLNTIYF.

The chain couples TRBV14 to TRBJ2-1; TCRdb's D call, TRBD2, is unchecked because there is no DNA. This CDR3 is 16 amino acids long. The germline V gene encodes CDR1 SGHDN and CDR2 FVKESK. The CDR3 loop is CASSRGTSGLYNEQFF.

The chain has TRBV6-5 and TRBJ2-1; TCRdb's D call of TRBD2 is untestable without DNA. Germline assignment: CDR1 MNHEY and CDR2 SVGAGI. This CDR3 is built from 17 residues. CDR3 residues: CASSSSLAGVKYNEQFF.

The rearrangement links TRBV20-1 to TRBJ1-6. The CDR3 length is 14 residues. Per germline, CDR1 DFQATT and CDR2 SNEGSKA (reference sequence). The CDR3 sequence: CSARDGQENSPLHF.

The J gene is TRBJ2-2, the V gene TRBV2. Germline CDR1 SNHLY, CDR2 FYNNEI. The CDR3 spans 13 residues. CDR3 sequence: CASSEVDTGELFF.

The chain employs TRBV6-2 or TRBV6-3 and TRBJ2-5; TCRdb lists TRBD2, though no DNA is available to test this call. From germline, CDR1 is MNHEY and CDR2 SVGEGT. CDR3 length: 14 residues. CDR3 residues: CASSYLDSGETQYF.

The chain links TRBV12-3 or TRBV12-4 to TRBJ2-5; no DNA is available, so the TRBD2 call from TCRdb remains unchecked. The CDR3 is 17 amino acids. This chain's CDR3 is CASSQASSGSRQETQYF.

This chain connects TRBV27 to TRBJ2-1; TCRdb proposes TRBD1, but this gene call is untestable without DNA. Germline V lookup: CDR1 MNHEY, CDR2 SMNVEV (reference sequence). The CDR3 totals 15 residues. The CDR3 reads CASSWAGGSYNEQFF.

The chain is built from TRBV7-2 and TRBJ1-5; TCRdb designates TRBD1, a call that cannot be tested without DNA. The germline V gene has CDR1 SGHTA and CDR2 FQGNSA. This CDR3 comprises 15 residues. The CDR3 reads CASSAQGAGNQPQHF.

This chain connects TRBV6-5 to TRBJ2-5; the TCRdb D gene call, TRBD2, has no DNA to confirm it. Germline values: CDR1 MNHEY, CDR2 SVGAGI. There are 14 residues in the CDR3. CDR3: CASSYNLGRETQYF.

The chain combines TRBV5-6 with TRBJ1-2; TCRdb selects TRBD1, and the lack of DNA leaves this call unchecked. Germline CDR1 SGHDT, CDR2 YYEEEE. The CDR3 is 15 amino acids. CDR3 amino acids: CASSLWADTSYGYTF.

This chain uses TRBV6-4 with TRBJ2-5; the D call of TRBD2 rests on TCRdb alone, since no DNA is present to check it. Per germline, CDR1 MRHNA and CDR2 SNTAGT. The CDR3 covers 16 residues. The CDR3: CASSDSPSAGQETQYF.

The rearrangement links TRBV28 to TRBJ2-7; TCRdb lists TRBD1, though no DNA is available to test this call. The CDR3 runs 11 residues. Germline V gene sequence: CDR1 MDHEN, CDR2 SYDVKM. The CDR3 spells CVTQGGNEQYF.

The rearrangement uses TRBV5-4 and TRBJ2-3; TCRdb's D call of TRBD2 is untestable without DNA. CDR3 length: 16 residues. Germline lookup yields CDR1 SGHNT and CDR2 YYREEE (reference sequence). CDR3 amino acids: CASSFGTSGIADTQYF.

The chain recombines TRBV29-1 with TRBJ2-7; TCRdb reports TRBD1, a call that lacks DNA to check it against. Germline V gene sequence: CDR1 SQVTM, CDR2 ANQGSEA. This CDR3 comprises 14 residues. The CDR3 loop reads CSARGWAGPYEQYF.

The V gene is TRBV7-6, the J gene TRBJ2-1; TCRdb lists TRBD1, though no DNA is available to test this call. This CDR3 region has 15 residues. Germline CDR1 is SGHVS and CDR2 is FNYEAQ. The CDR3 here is CASSSIRDDYNEQFF.

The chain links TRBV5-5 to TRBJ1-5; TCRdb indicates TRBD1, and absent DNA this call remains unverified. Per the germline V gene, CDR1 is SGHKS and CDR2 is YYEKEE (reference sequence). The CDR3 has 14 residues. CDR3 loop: CASSLGQSNQPQHF.

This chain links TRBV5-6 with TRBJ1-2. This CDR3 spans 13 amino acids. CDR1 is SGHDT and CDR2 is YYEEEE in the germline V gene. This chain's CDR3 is CASSLVVGLGYTF.

This CDR3 is CASSPSLDLNEKLFF. The J gene is TRBJ1-4, the V gene TRBV18. The CDR3 is 15 amino acids. Germline V gene sequence: CDR1 KGHSH, CDR2 LQKENI.

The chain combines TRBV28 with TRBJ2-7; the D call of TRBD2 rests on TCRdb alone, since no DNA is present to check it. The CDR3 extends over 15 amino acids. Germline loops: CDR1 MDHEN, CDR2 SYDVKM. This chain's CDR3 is CASSLGSGFSYEQYF.

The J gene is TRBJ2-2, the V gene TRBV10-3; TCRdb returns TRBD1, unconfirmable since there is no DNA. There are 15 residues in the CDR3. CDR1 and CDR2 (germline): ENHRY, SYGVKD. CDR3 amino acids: CAIGDPPANTGELFF.

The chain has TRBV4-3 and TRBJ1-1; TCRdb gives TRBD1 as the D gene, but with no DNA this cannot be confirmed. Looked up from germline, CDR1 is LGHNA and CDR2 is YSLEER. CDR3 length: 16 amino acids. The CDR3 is CASSQLATAMNTEAFF.